Described below is a single T cell receptor (beta chain) sequence and its context. The sample holds a few counts of this clonotype. No antigen is known for it. Base-call qualities are not available, and no considerably larger clone is one nucleotide away. The library relied on 5' RACE. The sequencer listed for this sample is Illumina HiSeq 2000. A universal primer binding site was added through template switching, and the final cDNA carried a unique molecular identifier so that TCR cDNA molecules could be counted accurately. Specific primers in the conserved constant-segment region were used to synthesize first-strand cDNA for TCR alpha and beta chains. To control for contamination, every cDNA library carried two barcodes: a SMART-Mk sample barcode plus Illumina barcodes. TruSeq adapter sequences and Illumina sample barcodes were added in two successive PCR steps. The TCR alpha and beta cDNA libraries were sequenced on the Illumina HiSeq platform using custom primers. The paper's data handling went like this. Unique molecular identifiers were extracted from raw reads with MiGEC, and CDR3 positions were determined with MiXCR. For each individual, recombination models were inferred using an EM algorithm with the repgenHMM and IGoR tools. Shared clonotype analysis was performed with the tcR package in R, normalizing sharing by the product of cloneset sizes. To study raw recombination without the effects of thymic and clonal selection, out-of-frame nonproductive sequences were analyzed. The public sequencing data were trimmed at Q25 with fastp and processed into clonotypes with MiXCR by TCRdb, which kept only in-frame beta chains. Rows with a matching CDR3 protein are joined into one entry that keeps the most common DNA and genes. In this record, the V and J calls reflect TCRdb's handling and not the investigators' own analysis. Present in this sample are some 630,000 distinct CDR3 sequences, roughly 6.6% of which were seen just once. Of the sample, around 1.6% falls within the top ten clones.

These data come from a study of identical twins (dated by TCRdb to the mid-2010s). With regard to the full study: To test whether fetal clonotypes persist, the study used deep sequencing on TCR alpha and beta repertoires from monozygotic twins, unrelated adults of various ages, and cord blood. To rule out contamination, the twin experiments were replicated at different times with different library preparation protocols. Paper-wide results and their limitations: Compared with coincidental sharing between unrelated individuals, an excess of low generation-probability sequences was observed among out-of-frame TCR alpha sequences shared between twins. Abundant cord blood beta clonotypes had fewer insertions, young adult naive repertoires showed a similar but weaker trend, and memory repertoires showed no such trend. In beta out-of-frame sequences, excess twin sharing was weaker, because having fewer shared sequences lowered the signal-to-noise ratio. Because the same donors could not be followed over many years, the conclusions relied on cross-sectional statistical analysis. Out-of-frame TCR alpha sharing in monozygotic twins was systematically underestimated by recombination models, whereas sharing between unrelated individuals was in agreement with the recombination models. Invariant T cells such as MAIT and iNKT could partly confound zero-insertion analyses, although diverse VJ usage argued against such confounding for most clonotypes.

The CDR3 holds 16 amino acids from the cysteine to the phenylalanine. Of the read, only the CDR3 DNA is kept; its 48 bases are in frame from base 1. CDR1 and CDR2, per the germline V gene, are ENHRY and SYGVKD. The junction carries 14 bases between V and J, which are trimmed by 6 bases and 0 bases respectively. Only healthy Caucasian donors were included. Three pairs of female monozygotic twins, all aged 18 to 29 years, were included in the twin cohort. Peripheral blood mononuclear cells were the source from which RNA for the TCR libraries was isolated. These data were likewise used in another study, on yellow fever vaccine responses in identical twins. The second paper further reports: According to the authors, in identical twins the way T cells responded to vaccination appeared partly convergent and partly personalized. Focusing on identical twins, the study followed the T cell clones that responded to the vaccine, and did so with precision.

This receptor was identified in a woman between 18 and 30 years old in good health. The source material was PBMCs. The chain joins TRBV10-3 to TRBJ2-2; TRBD2 could be the D gene, as 5 bases match. The DNA is TGTGCCATCAGCCTGCAAACTAGAGCGAACACCGGGGAGCTGTTTTTT. It encodes CAISLQTRANTGELFF.